This passage covers 21 T cell receptor beta chains from one sample sequenced in a study of blood T cell repertoires in COVID-19. Profiling relied on immunoSEQ multiplex PCR, and the TCRdb table lists in-frame clones only, not all of them. The sample records fewer than 300,000 clones, 82% being singletons. Sequencing was carried out using peripheral blood. All receptors derive from a woman between 18 and 29 years old with acute or convalescent COVID-19.

This chain links TRBV11-2 with TRBJ1-5, with D perhaps matching TRBD1 (6 bases). The CDR3 runs to 15 residues. V lost 5 bases and J lost 4, with 15 bases in between. Germline V lookup: CDR1 SGHAT, CDR2 FQNNGV. CDR3 coding DNA: TGTGCCAGCAGCGAAACCGCAGGGGTAAATCAGCCCCAGCATTTT. This codes for CASSETAGVNQPQHF.

Note on this clone: The junction shows a germline mismatch at one end, possibly a read error. The rearrangement joins TRBV7-7 to TRBJ2-2; 13 bases align to TRBD2. The CDR3 sequence is 17 residues long. Germline V CDR1 and CDR2: SSHAT, FNYEAQ (reference sequence). In nucleotides, the CDR3 is TGTGCTAGCAGCTCGAACCCGGGGACTAGCGGGATTGGGGAGCTGTTTTTT. This gives the protein CASSSNPGTSGIGELFF.

The chain couples TRBV7-2 to TRBJ2-7, with TRBD1 matching 9 bases. Per the germline V gene, CDR1 is SGHTA and CDR2 is FQGNSA. J gave up 4 bases and V 1 base, and 8 bases lay outside the gene matches. This CDR3 is 16 amino acids long. The CDR3 protein is CASSLVRSGQGYEQYF. CDR3 sequence (DNA): TGTGCCAGCAGCTTAGTTCGATCGGGACAGGGTTACGAGCAGTACTTC.

The rearrangement links TRBV4-1 to TRBJ2-7; TRBD1 agrees at 12 bases. After removal of 5 bases from V and 5 bases from J, the junction contained 4 bases not matched to a gene. Germline loops: CDR1 MGHRA, CDR2 YSYEKL. This CDR3 has 14 residues. The CDR3 region is CASSLGQGAHEQYF. The CDR3 DNA follows: TGCGCCAGCAGCTTGGGACAGGGGGCGCACGAGCAGTACTTC.

The DNA of the CDR3 is TGTGCCAGCCCGCTGGCCCTCTACGAGCAGTACTTC. Protein: CASPLALYEQYF. The gene calls are TRBV27 and TRBJ2-7; no clear D gene. The CDR3 has 12 residues. The germline V and J ends were trimmed by 8 bases and 3 bases, with 11 bases remaining between them. Germline V gene sequence: CDR1 MNHEY, CDR2 SMNVEV (reference sequence).

The V call is TRBV5-4, the J call TRBJ1-1; 7 nucleotides align to TRBD1. This CDR3 is 16 amino acids long. Germline V gives CDR1 SGHNT, CDR2 YYREEE (reference sequence). J lost 4 bases, V lost 0 bases, and 9 bases had no gene match. This chain's CDR3 is CASSLGPTGTLTEAFF. The CDR3 nucleotides are TGTGCCAGCAGCTTGGGCCCGACAGGGACGCTCACTGAAGCTTTCTTT.

The V gene is TRBV6-5, the J gene TRBJ1-4; the D is unclear. V was shortened by 6 bases and J by 0 bases, with 8 bases between the two germline ends. The germline CDR1 and CDR2 sequences are MNHEY and SVGAGI. The CDR3 length is 14 residues. The CDR3 protein is CASSREPTNEKLFF. The CDR3 DNA reads TGTGCCAGCAGCCGGGAACCAACTAATGAAAAACTGTTTTTT.

V usage is TRBV5-1 and J usage is TRBJ2-7, with TRBD1 matching over 9 bases. The V gene end was trimmed by 4 bases and the J gene end by 1 base; junction bases not matched to a gene: 0. There are 13 residues in the CDR3. CDR1 SGHRS and CDR2 YFSETQ come from the germline V gene. CDR3 DNA: TGCGCCAGCAGCGGGACAGGGTCCTACGAGCAGTACTTC. It specifies CASSGTGSYEQYF.

This chain connects TRBV6-2 or TRBV6-3 to TRBJ2-1; no definite D call. Germline assignment: CDR1 MNHEY and CDR2 SVGEGT. The CDR3 length is 17 residues. The germline V and J ends were trimmed by 2 bases and 7 bases, with 21 bases remaining between them. The DNA of the CDR3 is TGTGCCAGCAGTTACGTTGGGCTCGCAGGTGGTAGGAATGAGCAGTTCTTC. Translated: CASSYVGLAGGRNEQFF.

The rearrangement links TRBV7-3 to TRBJ1-2, with D unresolved. CDR3 length: 10 residues. With 5 bases removed from V and 4 bases from J, the gap between germline ends came to 2 bases. The germline V gene encodes CDR1 SGHTA and CDR2 FQGTGA. The CDR3 sequence is CASSLYGYTF. The CDR3 DNA is TGTGCCAGCAGCCTCTATGGCTACACCTTC.

This chain joins TRBV3-1 (or the pseudogene TRBV3-2) and TRBJ2-2; TRBD2 matches 8 bases. V lost 2 bases, J lost 1 base, and 3 bases stayed unmatched. Germline V gene sequence: CDR1 LGHDT, CDR2 YNNKEL (reference sequence). The CDR3 contains 16 residues. CDR3 amino acids: CASSQLSGRNTGELFF. For the CDR3, the DNA is TGTGCCAGCAGCCAATTGAGCGGGAGGAACACCGGGGAGCTGTTTTTT.

This clone showed up many times. The chain recombines TRBV6-2 or TRBV6-3 with TRBJ2-3; D is perhaps TRBD2 (5 bases). Per the germline V gene, CDR1 is MNHEY and CDR2 is SVGEGT. The CDR3 loop spans 18 amino acids. Trimming removed 0 bases at V and 0 bases at J, with 16 bases between. The CDR3 region has the DNA TGTGCCAGCAGTTACTCCAAGATCAGGACTTACAGCACAGATACGCAGTATTTT. Translating gives CASSYSKIRTYSTDTQYF.

This rearrangement joins TRBV11-1 to TRBJ1-2; D unclear. CDR1 is SGHAT, CDR2 FQDESV, per germline (reference sequence). The V end was cut by 4 bases, the J end by 0 bases, with 15 bases between. CDR3 length equals 16 residues. CDR3 protein: CASSSGGSHTNYGYTF. CDR3 nucleotides: TGTGCCAGCAGCTCCGGCGGCAGCCATACTAACTATGGCTACACCTTC.

Only one count was recorded for this clone. This sequence joins TRBV19 and TRBJ1-6, with 10 nucleotides matching TRBD1. The junction had 6 bases not matched to a gene; V was cut back by 5 bases and J by 5 bases. The CDR3 has 16 residues. Per germline, CDR1 LNHDA and CDR2 SQIVND (reference sequence). The CDR3 protein is CASSLGQGSHNSPLHF. In DNA form, the CDR3 reads TGTGCCAGTAGTTTGGGACAGGGGTCCCATAATTCACCCCTCCACTTT.

The chain uses TRBV20-1 and TRBJ2-2; 8 bases map to TRBD2. Germline CDR1 reads DFQATT; CDR2 reads SNEGSKA (reference sequence). The CDR3 runs 14 residues. With 5 bases clipped from V and 6 bases from J, the junction kept 8 bases outside the gene matches. The CDR3 sequence is CSAGEAGESGELFF. In DNA, the CDR3 is TGCAGTGCTGGTGAAGCGGGAGAGTCCGGGGAGCTGTTTTTT.

This chain uses TRBV5-4 with TRBJ2-7; TRBD2 matches at 7 bases. This CDR3 is built from 15 residues. Germline V lookup: CDR1 SGHNT, CDR2 YYREEE (reference sequence). Germline trimming cut 4 bases from V and 0 bases from J; bases unmatched to any gene: 7. Here the CDR3 reads CASSKGLGNSYEQYF. In DNA, the CDR3 is TGTGCCAGCAGCAAAGGACTAGGCAACTCCTACGAGCAGTACTTC. Supplemented by reference TRBV5-4 and TRBJ2-7, the full variable domain reads ETGVTQSPTHLIKTRGQQVTLRCSSQSGHNTVSWYQQALGQGPQFIFQYYREEENGRGNFPPRFSGLQFPNYSSELNVNALELDDSALYLCASSKGLGNSYEQYFGPGTRLTVT.

This rearrangement joins TRBV9 to TRBJ2-1; TRBD2 aligns across 10 bases. V trimming: 0 bases; J trimming: 6 bases; junction bases outside the gene matches: 6. Germline CDR1 is SGDLS and CDR2 is YYNGEE. The CDR3 is made up of 16 amino acids. CDR3 sequence: CASSVGLAGVTNEQFF. CDR3 in DNA: TGTGCCAGCAGCGTAGGGCTAGCGGGAGTCACCAATGAGCAGTTCTTC.

The chain carries TRBV12-5 and TRBJ2-1, with a weak D call TRBD2 (6 bases). The V gene's germline CDR1 is LGHNT and CDR2 FRNRAP. This CDR3 spans 18 amino acids. The V end was cut by 1 base, the J end by 5 bases, with 21 bases between. CDR3 bases: TGTGCTAGTGGTTTGGGGTATGGGGGGAGTCCCTTCCACAATGAGCAGTTCTTC. Its translation is CASGLGYGGSPFHNEQFF.

This sequence joins TRBV28 and TRBJ1-5; unclear D gene. Deletions cut 3 bases from V and 3 bases from J, with 18 bases between. Per the germline V gene, CDR1 is MDHEN and CDR2 is SYDVKM. The CDR3 sequence is 17 residues long. CDR3 sequence (DNA): TGTGCCAGCAGTTTGCCAATGCCAGGCGATTACAATCAGCCCCAGCATTTT. This sequence encodes CASSLPMPGDYNQPQHF.

This chain links TRBV4-1 with TRBJ1-2; perhaps TRBD1 as D (6 bases). The CDR3 is 17 residues long. With 0 bases removed from V and 3 bases from J, the gap between germline ends came to 17 bases. The germline CDR1 and CDR2 sequences are MGHRA and YSYEKL. This CDR3 reads CASSQDLGRRGDYGYTF. DNA for the CDR3: TGCGCCAGCAGCCAAGATCTGGGGCGCAGGGGTGACTATGGCTACACCTTC.

The V gene is TRBV9, the J gene TRBJ2-5; 9 bases line up with TRBD2. Looked up from germline, CDR1 is SGDLS and CDR2 is YYNGEE. The CDR3 is 16 amino acids. V trimming: 0 bases; J trimming: 5 bases; junction bases outside the gene matches: 8. The CDR3 region has the DNA TGTGCCAGCAGCGTAGGGGCTAGCGGGACTGGGGAGACCCAGTACTTC. Protein sequence: CASSVGASGTGETQYF.